This T cell receptor (beta chain) came from a study of a mutant IDH1 vaccine in newly diagnosed glioma. At the level of the study: Mean patient age was roughly 43 years; approximately 60% were male and approximately 40% female.

Noted time point: week 35, safety follow-up. Doses comprised 300 ug of mutant IDH1 20-mer peptide each, plus topical imiquimod. Clones were sequenced by immunoSEQ multiplex PCR, and TCRdb holds only the in-frame ones, with some missing. The sample consists of 35,000 to 50,000 clones, approximately 80% of them appearing once. Concerning this clone: Its antigen is as yet unknown.

This specimen consisted of PBMCs, obtained from a glioma patient whose treatment included an IDH1 peptide vaccine. The TCR originated in a woman aged 45-59 years with glioma.

CDR3 DNA: TGTGCCAGCGGAGTCCGAGGGGGTCCTAGCTATGGCTACACCTTC. Protein product: CASGVRGGPSYGYTF. The V gene is TRBV5-4, the J gene TRBJ1-2; tentative D call: TRBD1 (6 bases). Trimming took off 7 bases at V and 4 bases at J, with 20 bases between the two ends. The CDR3 consists of 15 residues. The germline V gene has CDR1 SGHNT and CDR2 YYREEE (reference sequence).